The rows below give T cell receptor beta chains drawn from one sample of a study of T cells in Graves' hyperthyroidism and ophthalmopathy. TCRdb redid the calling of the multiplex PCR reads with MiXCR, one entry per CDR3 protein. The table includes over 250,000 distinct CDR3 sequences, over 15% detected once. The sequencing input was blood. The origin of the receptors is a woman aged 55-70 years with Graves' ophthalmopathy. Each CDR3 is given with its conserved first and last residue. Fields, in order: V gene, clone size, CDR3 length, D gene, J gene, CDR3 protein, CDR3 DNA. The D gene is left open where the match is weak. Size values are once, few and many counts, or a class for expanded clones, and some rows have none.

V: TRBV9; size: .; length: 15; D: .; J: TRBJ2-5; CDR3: CAGSARTIPQETQYF; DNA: TGTGCCGGCAGCGCCCGGACAATCCCCCAAGAGACCCAGTACTTC
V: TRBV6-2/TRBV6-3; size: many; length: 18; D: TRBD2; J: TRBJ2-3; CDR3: CASSKHVTSGVGTDTQYF; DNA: TGTGCCAGCAGTAAACATGTGACTAGCGGGGTAGGAACAGATACGCAGTATTTT
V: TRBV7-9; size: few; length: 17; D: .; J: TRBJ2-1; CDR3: CASSLGPNAVRDNEQFF; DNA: TGTGCCAGCAGCTTAGGCCCAAATGCGGTTCGGGACAATGAGCAGTTCTTC
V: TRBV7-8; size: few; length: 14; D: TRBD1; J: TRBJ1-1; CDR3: CASSLWTGGTEAFF; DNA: TGTGCCAGCAGCTTATGGACAGGGGGCACTGAAGCTTTCTTT
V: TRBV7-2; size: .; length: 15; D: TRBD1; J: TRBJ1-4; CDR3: CASSPSQGVGEKLFF; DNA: TGTGCCAGCAGCCCCTCACAGGGGGTAGGTGAAAAACTGTTTTTT
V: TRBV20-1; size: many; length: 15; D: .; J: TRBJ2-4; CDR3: CSARVPGEAKNIQYF; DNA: TGCAGTGCTAGAGTTCCGGGGGAAGCCAAAAACATTCAGTACTTC
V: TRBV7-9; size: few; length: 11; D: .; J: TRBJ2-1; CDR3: CASSLVAGHLF; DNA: TGTGCCAGCAGCTTAGTTGCGGGACATCTCTTC
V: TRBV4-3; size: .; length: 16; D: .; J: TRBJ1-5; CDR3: CASSQDLDVWNQPQHF; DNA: TGCGCCAGCAGCCAAGATCTTGACGTCTGGAATCAGCCCCAGCATTTT
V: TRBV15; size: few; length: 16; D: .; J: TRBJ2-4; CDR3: CATSRDRGISKNIQYF; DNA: TGTGCCACCAGCAGAGATCGCGGGATCTCCAAAAACATTCAGTACTTC
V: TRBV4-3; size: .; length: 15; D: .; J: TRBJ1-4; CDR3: CASSQEAGADEKLFF; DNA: TGCGCCAGCAGCCAAGAGGCAGGGGCGGATGAAAAACTGTTTTTT
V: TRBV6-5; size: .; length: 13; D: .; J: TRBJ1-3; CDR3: CASSYSVGNTIYF; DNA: TGTGCCAGCAGTTACTCGGTCGGAAACACCATATATTTT
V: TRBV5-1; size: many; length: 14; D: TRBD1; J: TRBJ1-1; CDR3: CASSTQGADTEAFF; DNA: TGCGCCAGCAGCACACAGGGGGCCGACACTGAAGCTTTCTTT
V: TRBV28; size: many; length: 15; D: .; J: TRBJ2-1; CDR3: CASSLLRESYNEQFF; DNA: TGTGCCAGCAGTTTATTACGGGAATCCTACAATGAGCAGTTCTTC
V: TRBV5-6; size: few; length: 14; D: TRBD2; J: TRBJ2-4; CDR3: CASSFPGTINIQYF; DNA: TGTGCCAGCAGCTTTCCGGGGACTATAAACATTCAGTACTTC
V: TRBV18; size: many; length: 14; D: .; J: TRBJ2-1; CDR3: CASSPWDLYNEQFF; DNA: TGTGCCAGCTCACCTTGGGACCTCTACAATGAGCAGTTCTTC
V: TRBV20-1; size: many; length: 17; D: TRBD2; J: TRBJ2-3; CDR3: CSARKGKAGGITDTQYF; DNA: TGCAGTGCTAGAAAGGGTAAAGCGGGAGGGATCACAGATACGCAGTATTTT
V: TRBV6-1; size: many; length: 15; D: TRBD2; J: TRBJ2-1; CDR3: CASSELAGSYNEQFF; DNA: TGTGCCAGCAGTGAACTAGCGGGTTCCTACAATGAGCAGTTCTTC
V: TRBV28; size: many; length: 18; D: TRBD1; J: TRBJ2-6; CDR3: CASSPFQGANSGANVLTF; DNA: TGTGCCAGCAGTCCCTTCCAGGGGGCAAACTCTGGGGCCAACGTCCTGACTTTC